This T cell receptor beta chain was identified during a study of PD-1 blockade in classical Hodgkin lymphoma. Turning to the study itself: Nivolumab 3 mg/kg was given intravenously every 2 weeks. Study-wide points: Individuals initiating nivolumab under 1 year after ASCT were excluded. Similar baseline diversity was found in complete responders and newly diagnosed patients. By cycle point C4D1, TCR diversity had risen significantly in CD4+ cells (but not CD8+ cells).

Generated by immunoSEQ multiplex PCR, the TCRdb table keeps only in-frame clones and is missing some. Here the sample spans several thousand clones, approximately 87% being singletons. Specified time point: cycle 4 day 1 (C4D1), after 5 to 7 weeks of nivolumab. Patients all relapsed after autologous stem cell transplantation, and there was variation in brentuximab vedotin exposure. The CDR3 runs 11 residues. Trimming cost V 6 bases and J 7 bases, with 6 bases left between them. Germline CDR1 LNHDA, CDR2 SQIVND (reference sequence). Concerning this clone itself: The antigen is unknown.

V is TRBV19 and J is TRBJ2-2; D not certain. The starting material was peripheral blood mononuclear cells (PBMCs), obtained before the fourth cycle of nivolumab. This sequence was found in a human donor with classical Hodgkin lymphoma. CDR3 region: CASSWGGELFF. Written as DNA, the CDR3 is TGTGCCAGTAGCTGGGGCGGGGAGCTGTTTTTT.